A selection of T cell receptor beta chains follows, all from one sample in a study of blood T cell repertoires in COVID-19. Profiled with immunoSEQ multiplex PCR; TCRdb holds only in-frame clones, not every one. The profile shows tens of thousands of clones, approximately 84% of them singletons. Sequenced sample: peripheral blood. The source of these receptors is a man aged 50-60 years with active COVID-19. Both conserved end residues are part of each CDR3. The D gene is left open where the match is weak. Clone size appears in some rows only: once, few, many, or a class for an expanded clone.

cdr3_length,clone_size,d_call,v_call,j_call,cdr3_nt,cdr3_aa
16,large,TRBD2,TRBV11-2,TRBJ2-3,TGTGCCAGCAGCCTCCCGCCGGGGGGGAGCACAGATACGCAGTATTTT,CASSLPPGGSTDTQYF
14,few,-,TRBV5-5,TRBJ2-3,TGTGCCAGCAGCTCGGGACTGAGATCAGATACGCAGTATTTT,CASSSGLRSDTQYF
15,once,-,TRBV7-6,TRBJ1-5,TGTGCCAGCAGCTTACAGACAGGCGGTCATCAGCCCCAGCATTTT,CASSLQTGGHQPQHF
12,-,TRBD1,TRBV24-1,TRBJ1-2,TGTGCCACCAGCGGGACAGGGGGTGGCTACACCTTC,CATSGTGGGYTF
17,-,TRBD1,TRBV5-6,TRBJ1-5,TGTGCCAGCAGGCTGGGGCCAACAGGGGCTAGCAATCAGCCCCAGCATTTT,CASRLGPTGASNQPQHF
14,-,-,TRBV19,TRBJ2-5,TGTGCCAGTAGTATAACCGATGGCTCTAGGACCCAGTACTTC,CASSITDGSRTQYF
13,few,-,TRBV7-9,TRBJ2-2,TGTGCCAGCAGCTTCTCGAACACCGGGGAGCTGTTTTTT,CASSFSNTGELFF
14,-,-,TRBV28,TRBJ2-1,TGTGCCAGCAGTTTCCTTATCTCCTACAATGAGCAGTTCTTC,CASSFLISYNEQFF
14,-,TRBD1,TRBV9,TRBJ1-5,TGTGCCAGCAGTCCCACAGGGGTCAATCAGCCCCAGCATTTT,CASSPTGVNQPQHF
14,-,-,TRBV7-8,TRBJ1-2,TGTGCCAGCAGCTTAGACAGGGCTTTTGATGGCTACACCTTC,CASSLDRAFDGYTF
14,-,-,TRBV9,TRBJ1-1,TGTGCCAGCAGCGTAGTCTCAGGGGACACTGAAGCTTTCTTT,CASSVVSGDTEAFF
15,-,-,TRBV5-5,TRBJ1-4,TGTGCCAGCAACGCCAACAGGGCGGTCGGTGAAAAACTGTTTTTT,CASNANRAVGEKLFF
13,few,TRBD1,TRBV3-1/TRBV3-2,TRBJ2-7,TGTGCCAGCAGCTCACGACAGGGCTACGAGCAGTACTTC,CASSSRQGYEQYF
15,-,TRBD1,TRBV10-3,TRBJ2-1,TGTGCCATCACTTCTACAGGGGCTTTTTACAATGAGCAGTTCTTC,CAITSTGAFYNEQFF
14,-,TRBD1,TRBV6-5,TRBJ1-3,TGTGCCAGCAGAAAAACAGGGGCTGGAAACACCATATATTTT,CASRKTGAGNTIYF
13,-,-,TRBV19,TRBJ2-7,TGTGCCAGTAGACCAGGGCCCTCCGGGGAGCAGTACTTC,CASRPGPSGEQYF
17,-,TRBD2,TRBV29-1,TRBJ2-3,TGCAGCGTGGACAGACGCACTAGCGGGGGAATCACAGATACGCAGTATTTT,CSVDRRTSGGITDTQYF
15,-,-,TRBV6-2/TRBV6-3,TRBJ1-4,TGTGCCAGCAGCCATGGATGGGGGGCTAATGAAAAACTGTTTTTT,CASSHGWGANEKLFF
18,once,-,TRBV4-3,TRBJ1-4,TGCGCCAGCAGCCAAGATCCGCCAGGGAGGGTGGGTGGTGAAAAACTGTTTTTT,CASSQDPPGRVGGEKLFF
15,-,TRBD1,TRBV5-5,TRBJ1-5,TGTGCCAGCAGCAACAGGGGGACAGGCAATCAGCCCCAGCATTTT,CASSNRGTGNQPQHF
13,-,-,TRBV19,TRBJ2-1,TGTGCCAGTAGAAAACAGGGCCTCGGGGAGCAGTTCTTC,CASRKQGLGEQFF
15,-,TRBD1,TRBV5-1,TRBJ2-5,TGCGCCAGCAGCTCAGCCGGGACAGCCCAAGAGACCCAGTACTTC,CASSSAGTAQETQYF
11,-,-,TRBV20-1,TRBJ2-7,TGCAGTGCTAGCCCGTCCTACGAGCAGTACTTC,CSASPSYEQYF
21,-,TRBD1,TRBV4-3,TRBJ2-6,TGCGCCAGCAGCCAAGATGGGGAGACGGGGACAGGCCCCTCTGGGGCCAACGTCCTGACTTTC,CASSQDGETGTGPSGANVLTF
16,-,TRBD2,TRBV18,TRBJ2-1,TGTGCCAGCTCACCACTTCTCTTAGCGGGGGGCGATGAGCAGTTCTTC,CASSPLLLAGGDEQFF
18,-,-,TRBV21-1,TRBJ1-5,TGTGCCAGCAGCAAGAAAATCCTCAGGGGTATTCAGGATCAGCCCCAGCATTTT,CASSKKILRGIQDQPQHF
15,-,-,TRBV10-3,TRBJ2-7,TGTGCCATCAGTGTTTCTCAGGCTCCTTTCTACGAGCAGTACTTC,CAISVSQAPFYEQYF
15,-,TRBD2,TRBV7-9,TRBJ2-1,TGTGCCAGCAGCTTAGTGGAGCGGGGCCTCAATGAGCAGTTCTTC,CASSLVERGLNEQFF
16,-,TRBD2,TRBV27,TRBJ2-2,TGTGCCAGCTATCCCGGGACTAACTATAACACCGGGGAGCTGTTTTTT,CASYPGTNYNTGELFF
15,-,TRBD1,TRBV3-1/TRBV3-2,TRBJ1-6,TGTGCCAGCAGCCAGGGACAGGGGAGGGTTTCACCCCTCCACTTT,CASSQGQGRVSPLHF
17,-,TRBD1,TRBV27,TRBJ1-2,TGTGCCAGTATTGGACAGGCGACAATAACAGGGGAGTATGGCTACACCTTC,CASIGQATITGEYGYTF
14,-,-,TRBV29-1,TRBJ2-1,TGCAGCGTTAGTGGGCGGGGCTCCTACAATGAGCAGTTCTTC,CSVSGRGSYNEQFF
17,-,TRBD2,TRBV10-3,TRBJ2-1,TGTGCCATCAGTAGCGTAGTCGGTGCAGCGGGGGGGAATGAGCAGTTCTTC,CAISSVVGAAGGNEQFF
15,-,TRBD2,TRBV6-5,TRBJ2-3,TGTGCCAGCAGAAAACTAGCGGGGGGGCGGATTGCGCAGTATTTT,CASRKLAGGRIAQYF